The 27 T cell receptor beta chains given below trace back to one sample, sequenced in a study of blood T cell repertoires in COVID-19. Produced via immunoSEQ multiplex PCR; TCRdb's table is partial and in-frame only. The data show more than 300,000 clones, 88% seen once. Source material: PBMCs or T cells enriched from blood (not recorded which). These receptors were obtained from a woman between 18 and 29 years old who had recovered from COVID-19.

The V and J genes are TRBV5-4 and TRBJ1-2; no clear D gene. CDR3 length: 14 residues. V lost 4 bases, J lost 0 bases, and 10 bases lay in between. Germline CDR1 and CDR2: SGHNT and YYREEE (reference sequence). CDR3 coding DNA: TGTGCCAGCAGCACGGGATTGGCTAACTATGGCTACACCTTC. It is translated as CASSTGLANYGYTF.

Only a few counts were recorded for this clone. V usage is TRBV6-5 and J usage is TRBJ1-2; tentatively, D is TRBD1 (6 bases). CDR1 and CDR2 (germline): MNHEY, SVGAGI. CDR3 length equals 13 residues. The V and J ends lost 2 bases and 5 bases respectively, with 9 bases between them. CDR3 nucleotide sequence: TGTGCCAGCAGTTACGGACAGAGATATGGCTACACCTTC. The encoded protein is CASSYGQRYGYTF.

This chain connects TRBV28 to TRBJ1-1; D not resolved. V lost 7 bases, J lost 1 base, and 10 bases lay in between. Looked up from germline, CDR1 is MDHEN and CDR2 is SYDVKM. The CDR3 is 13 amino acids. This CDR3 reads CASTKSGNTEAFF. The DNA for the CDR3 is TGTGCCAGCACCAAGTCGGGGAACACTGAAGCTTTCTTT.

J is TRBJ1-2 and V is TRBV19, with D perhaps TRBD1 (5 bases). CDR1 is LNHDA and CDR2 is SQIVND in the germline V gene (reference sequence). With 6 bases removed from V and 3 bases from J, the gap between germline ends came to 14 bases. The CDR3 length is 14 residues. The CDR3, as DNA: TGTGCCAGTAGGTCACAGGAGCCCTACTATGGCTACACCTTC. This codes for CASRSQEPYYGYTF.

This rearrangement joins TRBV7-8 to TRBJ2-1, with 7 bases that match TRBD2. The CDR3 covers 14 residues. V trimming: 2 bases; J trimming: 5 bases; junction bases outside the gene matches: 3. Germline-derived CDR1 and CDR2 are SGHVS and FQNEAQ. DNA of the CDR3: TGTGCCAGCAGCTTAAGGCTAGCGGACAATGAGCAGTTCTTC. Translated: CASSLRLADNEQFF.

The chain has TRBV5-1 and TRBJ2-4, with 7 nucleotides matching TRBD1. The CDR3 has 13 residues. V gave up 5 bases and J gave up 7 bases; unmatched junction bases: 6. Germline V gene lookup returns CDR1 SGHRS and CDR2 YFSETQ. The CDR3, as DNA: TGCGCCAGCAGAGGGGGCAGTAACAACATTCAGTACTTC. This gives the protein CASRGGSNNIQYF.

In DNA form, the CDR3 reads TGTGCCAGCAGCGTAGGGGGGGGCTCCACAGATACGCAGTATTTT. Residues: CASSVGGGSTDTQYF. The chain employs TRBV9 and TRBJ2-3; possibly TRBD2 for D (7 bases). The CDR3 covers 15 residues. V lost 0 bases and J lost 2, with 10 bases in between. Germline V gene sequence: CDR1 SGDLS, CDR2 YYNGEE.

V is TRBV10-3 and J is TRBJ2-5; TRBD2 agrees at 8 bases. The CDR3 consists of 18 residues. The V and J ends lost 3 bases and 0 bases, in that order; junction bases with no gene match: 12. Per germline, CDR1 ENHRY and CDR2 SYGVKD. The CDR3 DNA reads TGTGCCATCAGTGACGGGGCTACTAGCGGCATTGACCAAGAGACCCAGTACTTC. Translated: CAISDGATSGIDQETQYF.

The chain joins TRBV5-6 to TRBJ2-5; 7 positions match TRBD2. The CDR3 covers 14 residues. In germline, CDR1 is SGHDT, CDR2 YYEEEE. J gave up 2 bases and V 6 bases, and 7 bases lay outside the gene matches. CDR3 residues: CASTLGLHQETQYF. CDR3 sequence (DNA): TGTGCCAGCACTCTGGGACTACATCAAGAGACCCAGTACTTC.

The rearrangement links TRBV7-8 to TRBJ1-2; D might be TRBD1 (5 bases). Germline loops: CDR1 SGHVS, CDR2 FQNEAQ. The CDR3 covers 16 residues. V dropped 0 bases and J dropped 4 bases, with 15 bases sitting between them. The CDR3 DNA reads TGTGCCAGCAGCTTAGCGTTCGCAGGGTCGGGCTATGGCTACACCTTC. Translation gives CASSLAFAGSGYGYTF.

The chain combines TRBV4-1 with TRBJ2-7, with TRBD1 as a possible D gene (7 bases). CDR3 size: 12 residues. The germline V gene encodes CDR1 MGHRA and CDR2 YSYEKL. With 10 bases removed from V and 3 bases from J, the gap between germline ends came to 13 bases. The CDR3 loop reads CATSGGNYEQYF. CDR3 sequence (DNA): TGCGCCACCTCAGGGGGGAACTACGAGCAGTACTTC.

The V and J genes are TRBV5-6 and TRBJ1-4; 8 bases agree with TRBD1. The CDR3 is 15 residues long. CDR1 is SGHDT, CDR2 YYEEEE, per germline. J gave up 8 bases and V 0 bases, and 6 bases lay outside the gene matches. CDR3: CASSLVDRDEEKLFF. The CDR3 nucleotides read TGTGCCAGCAGCTTGGTGGACAGGGATGAGGAAAAACTGTTTTTT.

Written as DNA, the CDR3 is TGTGCCAGCAGTTACGGGACTTTCAGCTCTGGAAACACCATATATTTT. This translates into CASSYGTFSSGNTIYF. V usage is TRBV6-5 and J usage is TRBJ1-3; possibly TRBD1 for D (5 bases). Trimming took off 2 bases at V and 0 bases at J, with 11 bases between the two ends. CDR1 and CDR2 from the germline V gene are MNHEY and SVGAGI. The CDR3 consists of 16 residues.

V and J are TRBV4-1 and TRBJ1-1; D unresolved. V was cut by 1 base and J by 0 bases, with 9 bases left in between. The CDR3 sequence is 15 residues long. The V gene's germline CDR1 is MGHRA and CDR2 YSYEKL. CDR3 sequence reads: CASSQVLTLNTEAFF. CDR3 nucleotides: TGCGCCAGCAGCCAAGTATTAACTCTGAACACTGAAGCTTTCTTT.

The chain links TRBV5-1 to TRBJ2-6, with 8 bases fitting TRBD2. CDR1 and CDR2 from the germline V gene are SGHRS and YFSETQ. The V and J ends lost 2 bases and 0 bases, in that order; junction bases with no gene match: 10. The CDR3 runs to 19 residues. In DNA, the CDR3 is TGCGCCAGCAGCTTTTATCCTAGCGGGCTAAGCTCTGGGGCCAACGTCCTGACTTTC. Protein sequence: CASSFYPSGLSSGANVLTF.

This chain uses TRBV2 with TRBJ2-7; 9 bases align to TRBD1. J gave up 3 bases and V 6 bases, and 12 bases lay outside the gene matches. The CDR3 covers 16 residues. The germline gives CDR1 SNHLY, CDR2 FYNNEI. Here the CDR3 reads CASRGPGDRAVYEQYF. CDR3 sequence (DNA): TGTGCCAGCAGGGGACCCGGGGACAGGGCCGTCTACGAGCAGTACTTC. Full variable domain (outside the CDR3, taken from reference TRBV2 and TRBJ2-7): EPEVTQTPSHQVTQMGQEVILRCVPISNHLYFYWYRQILGQKVEFLVSFYNNEISEKSEIFDDQFSVERPDGSNFTLKIRSTKLEDSAMYFCASRGPGDRAVYEQYFGPGTRLTVT.

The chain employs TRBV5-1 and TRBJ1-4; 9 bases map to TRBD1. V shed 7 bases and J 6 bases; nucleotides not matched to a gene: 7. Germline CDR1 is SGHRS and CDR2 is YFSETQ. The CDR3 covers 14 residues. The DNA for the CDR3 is TGCGCCAGCGGCCCGACAGGGGGAGATGAAAAACTGTTTTTT. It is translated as CASGPTGGDEKLFF. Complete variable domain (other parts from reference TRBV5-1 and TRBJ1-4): KAGVTQTPRYLIKTRGQQVTLSCSPISGHRSVSWYQQTPGQGLQFLFEYFSETQRNKGNFPGRFSGRQFSNSRSEMNVSTLELGDSALYLCASGPTGGDEKLFFGSGTQLSVL.

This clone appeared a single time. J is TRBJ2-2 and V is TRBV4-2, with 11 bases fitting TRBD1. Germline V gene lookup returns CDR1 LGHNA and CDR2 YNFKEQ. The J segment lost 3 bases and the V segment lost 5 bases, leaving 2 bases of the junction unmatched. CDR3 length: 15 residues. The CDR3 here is CASSGTGGDTGELFF. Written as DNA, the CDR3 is TGTGCCAGCAGCGGGACAGGGGGGGACACCGGGGAGCTGTTTTTT.

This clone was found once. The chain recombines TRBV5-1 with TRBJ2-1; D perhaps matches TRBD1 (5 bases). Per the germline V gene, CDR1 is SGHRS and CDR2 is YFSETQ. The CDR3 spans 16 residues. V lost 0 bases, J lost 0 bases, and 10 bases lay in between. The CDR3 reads CASSLEGPSSYNEQFF. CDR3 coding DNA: TGCGCCAGCAGCTTGGAGGGGCCAAGCTCCTACAATGAGCAGTTCTTC. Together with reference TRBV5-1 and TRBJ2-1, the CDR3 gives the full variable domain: KAGVTQTPRYLIKTRGQQVTLSCSPISGHRSVSWYQQTPGQGLQFLFEYFSETQRNKGNFPGRFSGRQFSNSRSEMNVSTLELGDSALYLCASSLEGPSSYNEQFFGPGTRLTVL.

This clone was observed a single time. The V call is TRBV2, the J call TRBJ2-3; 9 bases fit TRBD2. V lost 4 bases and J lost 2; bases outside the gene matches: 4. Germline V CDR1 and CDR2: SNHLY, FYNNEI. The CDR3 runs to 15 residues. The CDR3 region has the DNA TGTGCCAGCAGTGTACTAGCGGGCGACACAGATACGCAGTATTTT. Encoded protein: CASSVLAGDTDTQYF.

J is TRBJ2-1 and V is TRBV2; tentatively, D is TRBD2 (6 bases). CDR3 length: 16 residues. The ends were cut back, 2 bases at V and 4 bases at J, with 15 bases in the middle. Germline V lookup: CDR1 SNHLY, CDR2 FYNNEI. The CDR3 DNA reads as TGTGCCAGCAGTGAACGGGGGACTGGGATGTACAATGAGCAGTTCTTC. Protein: CASSERGTGMYNEQFF.

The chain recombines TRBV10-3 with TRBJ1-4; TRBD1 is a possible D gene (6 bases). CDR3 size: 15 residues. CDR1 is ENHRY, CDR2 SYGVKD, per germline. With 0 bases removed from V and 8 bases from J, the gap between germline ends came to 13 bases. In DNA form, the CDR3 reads TGTGCCATCAGTGAGTCGCAGGGGCTAGGAGAAAAACTGTTTTTT. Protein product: CAISESQGLGEKLFF.

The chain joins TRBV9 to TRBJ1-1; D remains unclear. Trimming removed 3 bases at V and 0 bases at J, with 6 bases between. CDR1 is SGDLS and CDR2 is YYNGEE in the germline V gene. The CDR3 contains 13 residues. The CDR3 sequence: CASSAGMNTEAFF. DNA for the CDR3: TGTGCCAGCAGCGCGGGGATGAACACTGAAGCTTTCTTT.

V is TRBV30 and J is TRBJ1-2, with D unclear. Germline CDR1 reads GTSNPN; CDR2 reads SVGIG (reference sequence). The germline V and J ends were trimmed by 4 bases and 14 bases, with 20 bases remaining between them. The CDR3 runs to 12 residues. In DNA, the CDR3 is TGTGCCTGGACCGGAGGAGGGCCTGTTCTAACCTTC. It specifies CAWTGGGPVLTF.

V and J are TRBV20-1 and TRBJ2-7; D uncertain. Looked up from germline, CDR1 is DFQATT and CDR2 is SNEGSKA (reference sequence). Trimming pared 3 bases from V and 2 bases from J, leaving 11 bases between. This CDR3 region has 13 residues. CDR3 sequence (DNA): TGCAGTGCTAGTAATCTAGATACCTACGAGCAGTACTTC. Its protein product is CSASNLDTYEQYF.

The CDR3 reads CASSDSYTEAFF. The CDR3 DNA follows: TGTGCCAGCAGCGACAGTTACACTGAAGCTTTCTTT. The V and J genes are TRBV7-9 and TRBJ1-1, with D maybe TRBD1 (5 bases). Germline V gene sequence: CDR1 SEHNR, CDR2 FQNEAQ (reference sequence). V shed 5 bases and J shed 3 bases, with 7 bases lying between them. The CDR3 runs 12 residues.

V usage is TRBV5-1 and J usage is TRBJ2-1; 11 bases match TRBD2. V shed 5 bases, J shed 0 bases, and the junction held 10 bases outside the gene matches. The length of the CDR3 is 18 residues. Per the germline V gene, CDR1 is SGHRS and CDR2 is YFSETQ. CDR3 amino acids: CASRGTSGSLSSYNEQFF. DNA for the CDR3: TGCGCCAGCAGGGGGACTAGCGGTTCCCTAAGCTCCTACAATGAGCAGTTCTTC.